Each of the 2 T cell receptor beta chains below was sequenced from the same sample in a study of shared clonotypes between healthy human individuals. The assay was immunoSEQ multiplex PCR, and TCRdb's table has in-frame clones only and misses some. This sample has over 2 million clones, with 92% found just once. The sample consisted of naive CD4+ T cells from PBMCs. Subset noted: CD45RA+ positively selected. Receptor source: a man between 18 and 35 years old in good health. Some clones in this sample may be carry-over from other donors' samples.

The rearrangement links TRBV6-1 to TRBJ2-1; D is perhaps TRBD1 (6 bases). This CDR3 is 14 amino acids long. CDR1 and CDR2 from the germline V gene are MNHNS and SASEGT. V was clipped by 7 bases and J by 4 bases, with 14 bases between them. This CDR3 reads CASTAAGVYNEQFF. CDR3 DNA: TGTGCCAGCACTGCTGCAGGGGTATACAATGAGCAGTTCTTC.

This clone was found once. The chain carries TRBV5-6 and TRBJ2-1; the match to TRBD1 covers 9 bases. Germline CDR1 SGHDT, CDR2 YYEEEE. The trim removed 3 bases at V and 2 bases at J, leaving 12 bases unmatched. The CDR3 has 18 amino acids. CDR3 loop: CASSSGTGNIITYNEQFF. CDR3 bases: TGTGCCAGCAGCTCCGGGACAGGGAATATAATAACCTACAATGAGCAGTTCTTC.